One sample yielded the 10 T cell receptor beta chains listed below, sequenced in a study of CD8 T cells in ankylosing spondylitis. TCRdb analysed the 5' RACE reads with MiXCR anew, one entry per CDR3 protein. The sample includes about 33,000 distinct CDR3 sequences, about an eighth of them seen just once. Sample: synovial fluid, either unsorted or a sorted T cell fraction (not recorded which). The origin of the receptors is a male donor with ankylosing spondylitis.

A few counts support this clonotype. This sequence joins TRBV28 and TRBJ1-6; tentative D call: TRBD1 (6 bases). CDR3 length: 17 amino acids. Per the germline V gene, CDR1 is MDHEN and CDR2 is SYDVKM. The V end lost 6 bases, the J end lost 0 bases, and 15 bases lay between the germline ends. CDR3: CASSPYGGGSYNSPLHF. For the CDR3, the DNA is TGTGCCAGCAGCCCCTATGGGGGCGGCTCCTATAATTCACCCCTCCACTTT.

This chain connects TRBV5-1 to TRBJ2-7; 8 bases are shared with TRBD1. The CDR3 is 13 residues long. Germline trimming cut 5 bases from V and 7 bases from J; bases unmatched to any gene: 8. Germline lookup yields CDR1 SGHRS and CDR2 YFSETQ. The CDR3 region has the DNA TGCGCCAGCAGGGGAGACAGGGGTGGTGAGCAGTACTTC. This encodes CASRGDRGGEQYF.

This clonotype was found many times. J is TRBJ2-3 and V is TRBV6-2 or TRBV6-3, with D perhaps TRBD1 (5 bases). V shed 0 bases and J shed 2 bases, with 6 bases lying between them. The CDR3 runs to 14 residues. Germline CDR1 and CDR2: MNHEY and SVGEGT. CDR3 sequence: CASSYSDNTDTQYF. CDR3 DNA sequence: TGTGCCAGCAGTTACTCGGACAACACAGATACGCAGTATTTT.

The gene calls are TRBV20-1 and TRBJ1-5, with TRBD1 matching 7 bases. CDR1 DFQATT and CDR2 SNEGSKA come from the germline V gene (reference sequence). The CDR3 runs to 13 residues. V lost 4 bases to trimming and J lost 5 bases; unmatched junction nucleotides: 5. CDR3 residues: CSANRDSDQPQHF. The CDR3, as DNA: TGCAGTGCTAACCGGGACAGCGATCAGCCCCAGCATTTT.

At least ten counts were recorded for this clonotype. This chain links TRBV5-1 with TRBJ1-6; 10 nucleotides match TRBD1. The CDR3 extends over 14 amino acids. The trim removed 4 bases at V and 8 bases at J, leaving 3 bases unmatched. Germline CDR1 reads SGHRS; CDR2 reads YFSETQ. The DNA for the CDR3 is TGCGCCAGCAGCATTGACAGGGGGCATTCACCCCTCCACTTT. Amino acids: CASSIDRGHSPLHF. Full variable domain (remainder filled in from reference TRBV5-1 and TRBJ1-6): KAGVTQTPRYLIKTRGQQVTLSCSPISGHRSVSWYQQTPGQGLQFLFEYFSETQRNKGNFPGRFSGRQFSNSRSEMNVSTLELGDSALYLCASSIDRGHSPLHFGNGTRLTVT.

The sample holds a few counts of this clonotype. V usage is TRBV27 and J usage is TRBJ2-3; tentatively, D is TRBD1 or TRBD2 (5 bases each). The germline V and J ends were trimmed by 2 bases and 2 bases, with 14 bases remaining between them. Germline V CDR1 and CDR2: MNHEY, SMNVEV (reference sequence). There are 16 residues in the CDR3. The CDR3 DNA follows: TGTGCCAGCAGTTTAGATGGGACCCACTTCACAGATACGCAGTATTTT. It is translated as CASSLDGTHFTDTQYF.

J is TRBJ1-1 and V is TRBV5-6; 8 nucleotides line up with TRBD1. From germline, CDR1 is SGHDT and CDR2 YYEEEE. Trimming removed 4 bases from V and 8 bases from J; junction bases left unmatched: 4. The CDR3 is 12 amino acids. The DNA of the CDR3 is TGTGCCAGCAGCCGACAGGGGAGGGAAGCTTTCTTT. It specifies CASSRQGREAFF.

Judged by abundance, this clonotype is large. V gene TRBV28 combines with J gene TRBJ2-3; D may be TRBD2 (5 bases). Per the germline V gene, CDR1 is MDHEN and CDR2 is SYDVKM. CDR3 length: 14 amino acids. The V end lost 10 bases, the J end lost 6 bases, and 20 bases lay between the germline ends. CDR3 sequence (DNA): TGTGCCACCCTCAGTCTAGAGGGATCCGATACGCAGTATTTT. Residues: CATLSLEGSDTQYF.

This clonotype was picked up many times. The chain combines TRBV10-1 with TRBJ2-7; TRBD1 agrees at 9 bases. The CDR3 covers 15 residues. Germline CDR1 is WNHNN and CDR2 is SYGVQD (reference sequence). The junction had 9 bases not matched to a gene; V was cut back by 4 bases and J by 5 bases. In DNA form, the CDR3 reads TGCGCCAGCAGTGCCGACAGGGGGGTTTGGGACGAGCAGTACTTC. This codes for CASSADRGVWDEQYF.

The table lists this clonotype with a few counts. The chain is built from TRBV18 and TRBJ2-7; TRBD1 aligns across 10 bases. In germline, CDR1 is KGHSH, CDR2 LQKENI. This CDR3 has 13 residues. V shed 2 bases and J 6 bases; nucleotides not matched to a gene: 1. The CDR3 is CASSPGTGAEQYF. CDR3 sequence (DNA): TGTGCCAGCTCACCAGGGACAGGGGCCGAGCAGTACTTC.